A selection of T cell receptor beta chains follows, all from one sample in a study of blood T cell repertoires in COVID-19. Here immunoSEQ multiplex PCR was the method, and the copy in TCRdb shows in-frame clones only, minus some. Here the sample spans under 100,000 clones, around four fifths being singletons. The specimen was peripheral blood. The receptors derive from a man over 45 with acute or convalescent COVID-19. Both conserved end residues are part of each CDR3. A D gene is named only where the DNA matches it firmly. The size entry is marked missing in some rows and otherwise reads once, few, many or a size class.

D: -
V: TRBV18
J: TRBJ2-4
size: -
CDR3: CASLSDGGIQYF
DNA: TGTGCCAGCTTATCGGACGGGGGCATTCAGTACTTC

D: TRBD1
V: TRBV7-2
J: TRBJ1-1
size: -
CDR3: CASSFTGGGTEAFF
DNA: TGTGCCAGCAGCTTTACAGGGGGGGGCACTGAAGCTTTCTTT

D: TRBD2
V: TRBV5-4
J: TRBJ2-3
size: -
CDR3: CASSSGLAEYTDTQYF
DNA: TGTGCCAGCAGCTCGGGACTAGCGGAGTATACAGATACGCAGTATTTT

D: -
V: TRBV9
J: TRBJ2-1
size: -
CDR3: CASGTPYNEQFF
DNA: TGTGCCAGCGGGACTCCATACAATGAGCAGTTCTTC

D: -
V: TRBV7-2
J: TRBJ1-5
size: -
CDR3: CASSLWGGNSNQPQHF
DNA: TGTGCCAGCAGCTTATGGGGGGGGAATAGCAATCAGCCCCAGCATTTT

D: -
V: TRBV3-1/TRBV3-2
J: TRBJ2-6
size: -
CDR3: CASSQDVGGFSGANVLTF
DNA: TGTGCCAGCAGCCAAGATGTTGGCGGATTCTCTGGGGCCAACGTCCTGACTTTC

D: -
V: TRBV27
J: TRBJ1-5
size: -
CDR3: CASSTAAASNQPQHF
DNA: TGTGCCAGCAGTACGGCAGCGGCTAGCAATCAGCCCCAGCATTTT

D: TRBD1
V: TRBV13
J: TRBJ2-3
size: -
CDR3: CASSPINTGTGTSTDTQYF
DNA: TGTGCCAGCAGCCCAATAAATACCGGGACAGGGACCAGCACAGATACGCAGTATTTT

D: -
V: TRBV30
J: TRBJ1-3
size: -
CDR3: CAWSVLLRDTIYF
DNA: TGTGCCTGGAGTGTACTACTGAGGGACACCATATATTTT

D: TRBD1
V: TRBV11-3
J: TRBJ2-2
size: -
CDR3: CASSIDRGSTGELFF
DNA: TGTGCCAGCAGCATAGACAGGGGTTCTACCGGGGAGCTGTTTTTT

D: -
V: TRBV7-9
J: TRBJ2-1
size: -
CDR3: CASSLGSSYNEQFF
DNA: TGTGCCAGCAGCTTAGGGAGCAGTTACAATGAGCAGTTCTTC

D: TRBD2
V: TRBV6-2/TRBV6-3
J: TRBJ2-1
size: -
CDR3: CASSRTSGGNEQFF
DNA: TGTGCCAGCAGCCGTACTAGCGGTGGGAATGAGCAGTTCTTC

D: TRBD1
V: TRBV28
J: TRBJ2-7
size: -
CDR3: CASSLGTGGAKQYF
DNA: TGTGCCAGCAGTTTAGGGACAGGGGGCGCCAAGCAGTACTTC

D: -
V: TRBV19
J: TRBJ2-5
size: -
CDR3: CASRTGSEETQYF
DNA: TGTGCCAGTCGTACAGGGTCGGAAGAGACCCAGTACTTC

D: -
V: TRBV9
J: TRBJ1-1
size: once
CDR3: CASSVEGHNTEAFF
DNA: TGTGCCAGCAGCGTAGAAGGACATAACACTGAAGCTTTCTTT

D: TRBD1
V: TRBV12-3/TRBV12-4
J: TRBJ1-2
size: -
CDR3: CASSSRQGGYTF
DNA: TGTGCCAGCAGTTCAAGACAGGGAGGCTACACCTTC

D: -
V: TRBV2
J: TRBJ1-3
size: -
CDR3: CASKEGSGNTIYF
DNA: TGTGCCAGCAAGGAGGGTTCAGGAAACACCATATATTTT

D: -
V: TRBV30
J: TRBJ2-7
size: -
CDR3: CAWGQSYEQYF
DNA: TGTGCCTGGGGACAGTCCTACGAGCAGTACTTC

D: -
V: TRBV18
J: TRBJ1-4
size: -
CDR3: CASSPAVNEKLFF
DNA: TGTGCCAGCTCACCAGCAGTTAATGAAAAACTGTTTTTT

D: TRBD2
V: TRBV19
J: TRBJ2-1
size: -
CDR3: CASSTRTSGRDDNEQFF
DNA: TGTGCCAGTAGTACTAGGACTAGCGGGAGAGATGACAATGAGCAGTTCTTC

D: TRBD1
V: TRBV7-9
J: TRBJ2-7
size: -
CDR3: CASSYRTGGSYEQYF
DNA: TGTGCCAGCAGCTACCGAACAGGGGGCTCCTACGAGCAGTACTTC

D: -
V: TRBV19
J: TRBJ1-1
size: -
CDR3: CASSRALGTEAFF
DNA: TGTGCCAGTAGCAGGGCCCTCGGCACTGAAGCTTTCTTT

D: -
V: TRBV5-3
J: TRBJ2-5
size: -
CDR3: CARSLQGNQETQYF
DNA: TGTGCCAGAAGCTTGCAGGGAAACCAAGAGACCCAGTACTTC

D: -
V: TRBV6-5
J: TRBJ2-7
size: once
CDR3: CASSLGGGLSYEQYF
DNA: TGTGCCAGCAGCTTAGGGGGGGGGCTCTCCTACGAGCAGTACTTC

D: -
V: TRBV24-1
J: TRBJ1-4
size: -
CDR3: CATSDPGPQSYNEKLFF
DNA: TGTGCCACCAGTGACCCGGGTCCTCAGAGCTATAATGAAAAACTGTTTTTT